This T cell receptor (beta chain) was sequenced for a study of memory CD4+ T cells and cytomegalovirus serostatus. From germline, CDR1 is SNHLY and CDR2 FYNNEI. The CDR3 covers 14 residues. V was pared by 6 bases and J by 0 bases, with 9 bases between. As originally analysed: After removing out-of-frame reads, 2,204,828 distinct TCRbeta sequences remained. Assay: immunoSEQ multiplex PCR; the TCRdb copy retains only in-frame clones and omits some. The V and J calls and clone size come from that table; D and trimming were worked out from the DNA. Of 50,000 to 75,000 clones listed, around 86% are singletons. The sort gate was single viable CD3+CD4+CD8-CD45RO+ cells for memory CD4+ T cells.

The genes are TRBV2 and TRBJ1-3; possible D gene TRBD1, 6 bases. This TCR was recovered from an adult in good health and CMV-seronegative. Sequencing input: memory CD4+ T cells from blood. The CDR3 sequence: CASRTDSSGNTIYF. The CDR3, as DNA: TGTGCCAGCAGGACGGACAGCTCTGGAAACACCATATATTTT.